This T cell receptor (beta chain) was identified during a study of blood T cell repertoires in COVID-19. Sequencing used immunoSEQ multiplex PCR; TCRdb keeps in-frame clones, though not all of them. This sample has some 330,000 clones, with about nine tenths found just once. The clonotype comes from a man aged 25-40 years who had recovered from COVID-19. The sample taken for sequencing was PBMCs or T cells enriched from blood (not recorded which).

For the CDR3, the DNA is TGTGCCAGCAGCCCCGGGACAGCGTGGGAGCAGTACTTC. This translates into CASSPGTAWEQYF. This chain links TRBV7-9 with TRBJ2-7; 7 positions match TRBD1. Per the germline V gene, CDR1 is SEHNR and CDR2 is FQNEAQ (reference sequence). This CDR3 spans 13 amino acids. V was pared by 5 bases and J by 7 bases, with 8 bases of the junction left unmatched.